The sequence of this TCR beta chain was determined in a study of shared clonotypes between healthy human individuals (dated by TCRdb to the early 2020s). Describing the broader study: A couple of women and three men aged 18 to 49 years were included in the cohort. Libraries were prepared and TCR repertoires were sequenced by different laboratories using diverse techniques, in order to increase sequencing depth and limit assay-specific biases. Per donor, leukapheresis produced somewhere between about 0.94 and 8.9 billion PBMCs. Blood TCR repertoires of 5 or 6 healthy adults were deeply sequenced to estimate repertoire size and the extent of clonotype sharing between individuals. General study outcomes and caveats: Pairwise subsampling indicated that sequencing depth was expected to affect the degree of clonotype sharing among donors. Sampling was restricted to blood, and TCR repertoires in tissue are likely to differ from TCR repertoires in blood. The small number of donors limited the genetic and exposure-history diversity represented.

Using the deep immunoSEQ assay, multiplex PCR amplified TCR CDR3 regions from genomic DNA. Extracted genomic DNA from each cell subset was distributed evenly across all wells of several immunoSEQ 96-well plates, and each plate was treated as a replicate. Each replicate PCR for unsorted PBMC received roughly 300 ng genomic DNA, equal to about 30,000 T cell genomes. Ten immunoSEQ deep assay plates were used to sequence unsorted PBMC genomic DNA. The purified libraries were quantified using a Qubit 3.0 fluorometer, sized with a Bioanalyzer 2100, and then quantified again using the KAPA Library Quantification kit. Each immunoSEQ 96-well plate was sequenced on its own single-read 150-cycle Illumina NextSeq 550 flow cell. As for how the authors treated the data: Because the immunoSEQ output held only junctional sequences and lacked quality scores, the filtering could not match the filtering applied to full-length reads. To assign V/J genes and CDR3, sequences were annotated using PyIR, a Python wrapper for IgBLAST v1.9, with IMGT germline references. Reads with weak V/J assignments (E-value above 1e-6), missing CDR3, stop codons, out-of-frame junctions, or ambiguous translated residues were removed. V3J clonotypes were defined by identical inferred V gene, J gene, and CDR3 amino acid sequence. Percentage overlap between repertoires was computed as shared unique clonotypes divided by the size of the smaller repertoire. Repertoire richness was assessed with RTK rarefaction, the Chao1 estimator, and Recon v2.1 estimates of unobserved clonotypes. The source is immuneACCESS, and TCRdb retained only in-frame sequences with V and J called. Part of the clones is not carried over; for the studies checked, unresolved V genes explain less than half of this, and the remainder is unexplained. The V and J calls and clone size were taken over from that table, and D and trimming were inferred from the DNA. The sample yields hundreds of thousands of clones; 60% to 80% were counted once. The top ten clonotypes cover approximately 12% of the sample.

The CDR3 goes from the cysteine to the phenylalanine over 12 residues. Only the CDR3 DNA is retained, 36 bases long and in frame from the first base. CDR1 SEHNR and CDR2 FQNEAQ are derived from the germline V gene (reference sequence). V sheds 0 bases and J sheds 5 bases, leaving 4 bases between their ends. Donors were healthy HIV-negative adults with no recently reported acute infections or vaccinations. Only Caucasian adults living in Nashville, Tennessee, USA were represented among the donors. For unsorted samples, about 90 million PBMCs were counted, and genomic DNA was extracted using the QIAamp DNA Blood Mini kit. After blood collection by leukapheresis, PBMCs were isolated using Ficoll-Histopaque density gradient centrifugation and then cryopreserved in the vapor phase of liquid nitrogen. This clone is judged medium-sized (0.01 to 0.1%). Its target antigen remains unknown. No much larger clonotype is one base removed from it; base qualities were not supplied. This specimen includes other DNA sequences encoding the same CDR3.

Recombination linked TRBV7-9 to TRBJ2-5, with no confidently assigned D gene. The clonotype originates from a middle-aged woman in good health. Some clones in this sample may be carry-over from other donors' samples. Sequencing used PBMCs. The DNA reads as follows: TGTGCCAGCAGCTTAGCGATCGAGACCCAGTACTTC. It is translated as CASSLAIETQYF.